This TCR beta chain is from a study of blood T cell repertoires in COVID-19. Study-wide background: The United States, Italy and Spain provided the acute and convalescent COVID-19 samples. T cells, B-cell-depleted T cells, or PBMCs supplied cDNA or gDNA.

How the authors handled the data: Amplification with reference gene primers provided the estimates of nucleated cell counts. The repertoire was sequenced with immunoSEQ multiplex PCR; TCRdb's copy has only in-frame clones and lacks some. Clone size and V and J calls were adopted from that table, with D and trimming inferred from the DNA. The data show fewer than 150,000 clones, more than 70% seen once. CDR1 ENHRY and CDR2 SYGVKD come from the germline V gene. With 0 bases clipped from V and 4 bases from J, the junction kept 1 base outside the gene matches. The CDR3 totals 15 residues. Seattle cases were enrolled at active infection and followed longitudinally.

The sample comprised peripheral blood. This sequence originates from a woman aged 55 to 70 with COVID-19, enrolled during active disease. The chain couples TRBV10-3 to TRBJ2-2, with 8 bases identical to TRBD1. CDR3 loop: CAISESQGGTGELFF. In DNA form, the CDR3 reads TGTGCCATCAGTGAGTCACAGGGGGGCACCGGGGAGCTGTTTTTT.